The 16 T cell receptor beta chains given below trace back to one sample, sequenced in a study of response to subunit inactivated influenza vaccine. TCRdb fed the RT-PCR reads into MiXCR, producing one record per CDR3 protein. The sample lists a few hundred thousand distinct CDR3 sequences; roughly 15% were seen once. The sequenced sample was PBMCs from blood, obtained approximately 12 days after vaccination. Every receptor here comes from a man between 45 and 60 years old who received an inactivated influenza vaccine.

The V gene is TRBV5-1, the J gene TRBJ1-1, with 7 bases matching TRBD1. Germline lookup yields CDR1 SGHRS and CDR2 YFSETQ. The length of the CDR3 is 14 residues. Germline trimming cut 3 bases from V and 1 base from J; bases unmatched to any gene: 3. CDR3 protein: CASSYGQANTEAFF. The CDR3 region has the DNA TGCGCCAGCAGCTACGGACAGGCGAACACTGAAGCTTTCTTT. The entire variable domain, with the rest obtained from reference TRBV5-1 and TRBJ1-1, is as follows: KAGVTQTPRYLIKTRGQQVTLSCSPISGHRSVSWYQQTPGQGLQFLFEYFSETQRNKGNFPGRFSGRQFSNSRSEMNVSTLELGDSALYLCASSYGQANTEAFFGQGTRLTVV.

The V and J genes are TRBV9 and TRBJ2-1; D is unclear. This CDR3 comprises 15 residues. Germline V gene data show CDR1 as SGDLS and CDR2 as YYNGEE. The germline V and J ends were trimmed by 0 bases and 4 bases, with 11 bases remaining between them. The CDR3 spells CASSVESGSYNEQFF. CDR3 in DNA: TGTGCCAGCAGCGTAGAGTCAGGAAGTTACAATGAGCAGTTCTTC.

The chain carries TRBV20-1 and TRBJ2-1; 11 nucleotides align to TRBD2. CDR3 length: 17 amino acids. V trimming: 0 bases; J trimming: 1 base; junction bases outside the gene matches: 5. Per the germline V gene, CDR1 is DFQATT and CDR2 is SNEGSKA (reference sequence). DNA of the CDR3: TGCAGTGCTAGAGATTCTAGCGGGAGGATTTCCTACAATGAGCAGTTCTTC. Protein: CSARDSSGRISYNEQFF.

This clonotype was seen many times. The chain uses TRBV7-9 and TRBJ2-7, with a tentative D call TRBD1 (6 bases). The ends were cut back, 6 bases at V and 1 base at J, with 13 bases in the middle. Per the germline V gene, CDR1 is SEHNR and CDR2 is FQNEAQ (reference sequence). This CDR3 comprises 14 residues. CDR3 residues: CASSLNRESYEQYF. The CDR3 DNA reads as TGTGCCAGCAGTCTCAACAGGGAATCCTACGAGCAGTACTTC.

The CDR3 spells CASSGQRAPETQYF. CDR3 sequence (DNA): TGTGCCAGCAGTGGACAACGAGCTCCAGAGACCCAGTACTTC. V and J are TRBV28 and TRBJ2-5; tentatively, D is TRBD1 (5 bases). Germline V gene lookup returns CDR1 MDHEN and CDR2 SYDVKM. The CDR3 extends over 14 amino acids. Trimming took 5 bases from V and 4 from J, leaving 14 bases between them. The full variable domain, in which reference TRBV28 and TRBJ2-5 provide the parts outside the CDR3, is DVKVTQSSRYLVKRTGEKVFLECVQDMDHENMFWYRQDPGLGLRLIYFSYDVKMKEKGDIPEGYSVSREKKERFSLILESASTNQTSMYLCASSGQRAPETQYFGPGTRLLVL.

This rearrangement joins TRBV6-4 to TRBJ2-1, with D possibly called TRBD1 or TRBD2 (5 bases each). V lost 0 bases and J 2 bases, leaving 8 bases between the germline ends. Per the germline V gene, CDR1 is MRHNA and CDR2 is SNTAGT. The CDR3 is 15 amino acids. The CDR3 region is CASSDSWGTYNEQFF. The CDR3 coding sequence is TGTGCCAGCAGTGACTCATGGGGGACCTACAATGAGCAGTTCTTC.

This clonotype was detected only a few times. V and J are TRBV10-3 and TRBJ1-5; a weak D match, TRBD1 (5 bases). CDR3 size: 15 residues. From germline, CDR1 is ENHRY and CDR2 SYGVKD. V was trimmed by 0 bases and J by 4 bases, leaving 10 bases between them. This CDR3 reads CAISESGGANQPQHF. The CDR3 DNA is TGTGCCATCAGTGAGTCAGGTGGGGCAAATCAGCCCCAGCATTTT.

This clonotype was counted between two and nine times. The chain links TRBV28 to TRBJ2-1; 9 nucleotides align to TRBD1. CDR1 and CDR2 from the germline V gene are MDHEN and SYDVKM. The CDR3 loop spans 15 amino acids. Losses at the gene ends were 6 bases for V and 6 bases for J; bases not matched to a gene: 9. The CDR3 region is CASSSTGQGFNEQFF. CDR3 DNA: TGTGCCAGCAGCTCTACGGGACAGGGCTTCAATGAGCAGTTCTTC.

This sequence joins TRBV7-3 and TRBJ2-1; no definite D call. CDR3 length equals 15 residues. Germline assignment: CDR1 SGHTA and CDR2 FQGTGA. V lost 1 base and J 0 bases, leaving 7 bases between the germline ends. The CDR3 nucleotides read TGTGCCAGCAGCTTAAAGGCCGACTCCTACAATGAGCAGTTCTTC. It specifies CASSLKADSYNEQFF.

This clonotype has a count of ten or more. The V and J genes are TRBV12-3 or TRBV12-4 and TRBJ1-5; D gene unclear. The germline V and J ends were trimmed by 5 bases and 7 bases, with 18 bases remaining between them. The CDR3 runs 15 residues. CDR3 in amino acids: CASSPGRTPAQPQHF. CDR3 bases: TGTGCCAGCAGTCCCGGACGGACTCCAGCACAGCCCCAGCATTTT.

This clonotype occurred a few times. V and J are TRBV20-1 and TRBJ2-5, with D perhaps matching TRBD2 (7 bases). V was clipped by 3 bases and J by 4 bases, with 18 bases between them. The CDR3 sequence is 15 residues long. Germline V gene lookup returns CDR1 DFQATT and CDR2 SNEGSKA (reference sequence). CDR3 loop: CSASGTRGGGETQYF. The CDR3 DNA reads as TGCAGTGCTAGCGGCACCAGGGGAGGGGGAGAGACCCAGTACTTC.

With respect to this clonotype: This may come from a read error, since a much larger clone is one base off. The chain links TRBV7-2 to TRBJ1-2; D uncertain. This CDR3 is 12 amino acids long. V lost 2 bases and J 4 bases, leaving 5 bases between the germline ends. Germline CDR1 and CDR2: SGHTA and FQGNSA. This CDR3 reads CASSLIGYGYTF. DNA of the CDR3: TGTGCCAGCAGCTTAATAGGCTATGGCTACACCTTC.

This clonotype showed up just a few times. The rearrangement uses TRBV20-1 and TRBJ2-7, with D unclear. Germline CDR1 reads DFQATT; CDR2 reads SNEGSKA (reference sequence). The CDR3 is 10 amino acids. This CDR3 reads CSGRTDEQYF. The CDR3 bases are TGCAGCGGAAGAACGGACGAGCAGTACTTC.

The V gene is TRBV4-1, the J gene TRBJ2-3; TRBD1 agrees at 8 bases. Germline V CDR1 and CDR2: MGHRA, YSYEKL. With 4 bases clipped from V and 4 bases from J, the junction kept 7 bases outside the gene matches. The CDR3 contains 15 residues. CDR3 DNA sequence: TGCGCCAGCAGCCCCTGGGCAGGGGGCCCAGATACGCAGTATTTT. This gives the protein CASSPWAGGPDTQYF.

The sample holds a few counts of this clonotype. The chain carries TRBV7-8 and TRBJ2-5; 10 bases are shared with TRBD1. The V and J ends lost 6 bases and 4 bases, in that order; junction bases with no gene match: 14. CDR3 length: 17 residues. Per the germline V gene, CDR1 is SGHVS and CDR2 is FQNEAQ. Here the CDR3 reads CASRGPQSDRGGETQYF. As DNA, the CDR3 is TGTGCCAGCAGGGGCCCCCAGTCGGACAGGGGGGGAGAGACCCAGTACTTC.

This clonotype was seen many times. The rearrangement links TRBV4-2 to TRBJ2-3; 12 positions match TRBD2. Per germline, CDR1 LGHNA and CDR2 YNFKEQ. This CDR3 comprises 15 residues. V dropped 5 bases and J dropped 4; count of bases not matched to a gene: 4. The CDR3 DNA is TGTGCCAGCAGCAAGGGACTAGCGGGTGCAGATACGCAGTATTTT. It codes for CASSKGLAGADTQYF.